This T cell receptor (beta chain) is drawn from a study of shared clonotypes between healthy human individuals. Terminally differentiated effector memory CD45RA+ cells were excluded by CCR7 positive selection of CD45RO-negative cells. Clones were read by immunoSEQ multiplex PCR, and TCRdb kept only the in-frame ones, dropping some. The profile shows hundreds of thousands of clones, about 95% of them singletons. The V and J ends lost 5 bases and 5 bases, in that order; junction bases with no gene match: 16. Germline CDR1 reads PRHDT; CDR2 reads FYEKMQ (reference sequence). CDR3 length: 19 residues. The chain carries TRBV13 and TRBJ2-1, with 12 bases aligning to TRBD2. This sequence originates from a woman younger than 45 in good health. Source material: naive CD8+ T cells sorted from blood. The chain's CDR3 is CASSKRLAGDPSLNNEQFF. The DNA for the CDR3 is TGTGCCAGCAGCAAAAGACTAGCGGGAGACCCCTCCTTAAACAATGAGCAGTTCTTC.